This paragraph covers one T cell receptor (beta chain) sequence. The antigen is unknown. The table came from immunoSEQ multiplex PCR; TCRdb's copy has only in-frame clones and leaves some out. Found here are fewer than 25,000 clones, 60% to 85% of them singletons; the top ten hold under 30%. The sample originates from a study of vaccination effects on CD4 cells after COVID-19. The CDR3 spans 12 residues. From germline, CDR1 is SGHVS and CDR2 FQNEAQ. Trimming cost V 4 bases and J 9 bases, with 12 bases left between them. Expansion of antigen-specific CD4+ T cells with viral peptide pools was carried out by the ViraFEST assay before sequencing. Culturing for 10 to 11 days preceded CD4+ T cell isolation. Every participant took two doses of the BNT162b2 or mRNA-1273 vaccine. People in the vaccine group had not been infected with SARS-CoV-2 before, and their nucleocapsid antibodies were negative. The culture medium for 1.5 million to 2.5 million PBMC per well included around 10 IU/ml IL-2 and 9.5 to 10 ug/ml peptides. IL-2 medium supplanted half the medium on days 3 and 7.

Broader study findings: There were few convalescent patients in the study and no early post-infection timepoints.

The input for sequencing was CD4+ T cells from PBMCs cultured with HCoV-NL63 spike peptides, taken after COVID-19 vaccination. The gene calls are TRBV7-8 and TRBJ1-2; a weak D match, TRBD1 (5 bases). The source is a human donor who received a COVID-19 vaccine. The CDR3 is CASSSVRGRYTF. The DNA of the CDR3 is TGTGCCAGCAGCTCCGTCCGGGGACGCTACACCTTC. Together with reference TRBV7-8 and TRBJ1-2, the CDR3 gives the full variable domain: GAGVSQSPRYKVAKRGQDVALRCDPISGHVSLFWYQQALGQGPEFLTYFQNEAQLDKSGLPSDRFFAERPEGSVSTLKIQRTQQEDSAVYLCASSSVRGRYTFGSGTRLTVV.